What follows is one T cell receptor beta chain and its context. Antigen unknown. While unrecorded immune exposures were likely, the donors were nominally healthy when sampled. This entry comes from a study of cytomegalovirus exposure and HLA in healthy donors. Findings of the study overall: Analysis performed later found more than 15,000 TCR beta sequences associated with HLA alleles at 0.05 false discovery rate. A later analysis reportedly found that, within productive TCRs, an Asian-associated ancestry cluster had fewer N-insertions than the mean observed across the approximately 670 donors. Earlier findings revealed that most TCR beta V segments proved productive either about 87% or about 30% of the time.

The V and J ends lost 3 bases and 4 bases respectively, with 15 bases between them. The CDR3 has 15 amino acids. Germline loops: CDR1 SNHLY, CDR2 FYNNEI. PCR used 60 Vbeta primers and 13 Jbeta primers. The table came from immunoSEQ multiplex PCR; TCRdb's copy has only in-frame clones and leaves some out. The repertoire holds approximately 74,000 clones, with roughly 75% as singletons. This sequence joins TRBV2 and TRBJ1-1; tentatively, D is TRBD1 (6 bases). Input material: PBMCs. This sequence originates from a middle-aged woman in good health and CMV-seronegative. The CDR3 reads CASSEGKGVATEAFF. CDR3 DNA: TGTGCCAGCAGTGAGGGTAAGGGGGTCGCCACTGAAGCTTTCTTT.